The clone carrying this TCR beta chain was recorded at least ten times. Its antigen is not known. Amplification of TCR beta CDR3 regions used RNA as the template. TCR CDR3 underwent first-round RT-PCR with the HTBI primer set. TCRdb called the multiplex PCR reads again in MiXCR, with one record for every CDR3 protein. The data contain nearly 600,000 distinct CDR3 sequences, around 14% of them singletons. This sample is drawn from a study of T cells in Graves' hyperthyroidism and ophthalmopathy. Across the study: Peripheral blood sampling occurred at initial diagnosis, before any treatment.

Fresh peripheral blood, 9.5 to 10 ml of it, supplied the PBMCs. Findings and caveats of the study: In the analysis, a 13 V-J model separated ophthalmopathy from stable hyperthyroidism.

CDR3 size: 17 residues. The V gene end was trimmed by 0 bases and the J gene end by 2 bases; junction bases not matched to a gene: 5. The germline gives CDR1 MNHEY, CDR2 SVGEGT. The source is a woman aged 30 to 39 with Graves' hyperthyroidism that later progressed to Graves' ophthalmopathy. The specimen sequenced was blood. This rearrangement joins TRBV6-2 or TRBV6-3 to TRBJ2-3; 10 bases match TRBD2. CDR3 protein: CASSYSGTSAITDTQYF. In DNA form, the CDR3 reads TGTGCCAGCAGTTACTCGGGGACTAGCGCAATCACAGATACGCAGTATTTT.